This T cell receptor (beta chain) is from a study of T cell repertoires in cytomegalovirus infection (dated by TCRdb to about 2019). Study-wide context: Peptide stimulations targeted recently identified HLA-C-restricted CMV epitopes, whose presentation resists viral immunomodulation, together with well-studied HLA-B-restricted epitopes. Because public TCR beta signatures pointed to carriage of CMV infection together with the matching HLA type, the HLA type of each donor mattered for the analysis.

Details on this clonotype: It lacks a known antigen. Per-base qualities were not stored, and no clone one base away is much larger.

Findings and caveats that apply to the study as a whole: In both this cohort and an independent 352-donor cohort, the cumulative frequency of public TCR beta family members distinguished carriers of CMV infection plus the relevant HLA type. The ex vivo response was dominated by HLA-C-restricted CMV-specific TCR beta clonotypes, which also provided the single most frequent clonotype in two of eight donors.

CDR1 and CDR2, per the germline V gene (reference sequence), are LNHNV and YYDKDF. V is trimmed back by 2 bases and J by 4 bases, and the junction contains 4 bases that no gene match accounts for. Including cysteine and phenylalanine, the CDR3 has 14 amino acids. The only DNA kept is the CDR3, 42 bases in frame from the first base. The sample's treatment or condition label is to be understood as: in vitro stimulation with specific CMV peptide epitopes to enrich CMV-specific T cells. The data were produced on an Illumina HiSeq 1500. The raw public reads went through TCRdb reprocessing: fastp at Q25, MiXCR clone calling, in-frame beta chains kept. Entries are consolidated by CDR3 protein sequence, retaining the most common genes and DNA. The sample table holds 400,000 to 600,000 distinct CDR3 sequences, of which under 55% were seen once. About 41% of the sample lies in the top ten.

The V and J segments used are TRBV15 and TRBJ2-5; 7 middle bases align to TRBD1. The receptor comes from a human donor in good health (CMV status not recorded). Some clones in this sample may be carry-over from other donors' samples. The sequencing here drew on cultured PBMCs, taken from culture after CMV antigen stimulation. Here the CDR3 is given as CATSRPQGVETQYF. DNA sequence: TGTGCCACCAGCAGACCCCAGGGGGTAGAGACCCAGTACTTC.